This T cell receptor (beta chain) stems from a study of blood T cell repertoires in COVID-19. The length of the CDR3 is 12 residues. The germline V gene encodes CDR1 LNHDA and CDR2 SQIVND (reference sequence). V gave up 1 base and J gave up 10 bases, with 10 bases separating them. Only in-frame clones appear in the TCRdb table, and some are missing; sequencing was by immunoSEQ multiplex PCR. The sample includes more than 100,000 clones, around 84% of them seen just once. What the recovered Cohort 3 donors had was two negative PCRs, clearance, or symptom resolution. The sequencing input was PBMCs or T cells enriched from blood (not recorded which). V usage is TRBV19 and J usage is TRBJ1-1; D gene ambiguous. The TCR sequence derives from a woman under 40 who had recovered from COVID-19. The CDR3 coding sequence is TGTGCCAGTAGTATAGTCGGCAGAGGAGCTTTCTTT. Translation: CASSIVGRGAFF.